This TCR beta chain was identified in a study of shared clonotypes between healthy human individuals. In germline, CDR1 is SGDLS, CDR2 YYNGEE. This CDR3 has 16 residues. Trimming at V came to 2 bases and at J to 5 bases, leaving 6 bases not matched to a gene. The assay was run at deep level. Some clones are missing from TCRdb's copy, which holds only in-frame ones; the method was immunoSEQ multiplex PCR. Of roughly 2 million clones listed, roughly 94% were seen once; the top ten hold roughly 0.13%. Sequencing was carried out using naive CD4+ T cells sorted from blood. Subset defined: CD45RA+ positively selected. The gene calls are TRBV9 and TRBJ2-3, with 12 bases that match TRBD2. The receptor's source is a man between 18 and 29 years old in good health. CDR3 in DNA: TGTGCCAGCAGCGTTCGCCCTAGCGGGGGGGGAGATACGCAGTATTTT. Its protein product is CASSVRPSGGGDTQYF. The entire variable domain, with the rest obtained from reference TRBV9 and TRBJ2-3, is as follows: DSGVTQTPKHLITATGQRVTLRCSPRSGDLSVYWYQQSLDQGLQFLIQYYNGEERAKGNILERFSAQQFPDLHSELNLSSLELGDSALYFCASSVRPSGGGDTQYFGPGTRLTVL.